The rows below give T cell receptor beta chains drawn from one sample of a study of tumor-infiltrating lymphocytes in glioblastoma multiforme. MiXCR was run by TCRdb on the multiplex PCR reads, yielding one entry per CDR3 protein. The data hold 25,000 to 35,000 distinct CDR3 sequences, with around 55% observed a single time. Sample: brain tumor tissue. Receptor source: a male donor with glioblastoma. The CDR3 runs from the conserved cysteine through the conserved F or W. D genes are given only for firm matches. The size field is filled for only some rows; it gives once, few, many or a size class.

clone_size	d_call	v_call	j_call	cdr3_nt	cdr3_aa
few	NA	TRBV20-1	TRBJ2-3	TGCAGTGCTACTAGTCCGTACGAGGGCACAGATGCGCAGTATTTT	CSATSPYEGTDAQYF
NA	NA	TRBV7-8	TRBJ2-5	TGTGCCAGTAGCTTAGTGCGCCAGCAAGAGACCCGGTACTTC	CASSLVRQQETRYF
many	NA	TRBV6-1	TRBJ1-5	TGTGCCAGCAGTGATGCCGGGGGAAGGGGCAATCAGCCCCAGCATTTT	CASSDAGGRGNQPQHF
NA	NA	TRBV6-1	TRBJ2-4	TGTGCCAGCAGTTCGGGTTACCACCTAGCCAAAAACATTCAGTGCTTC	CASSSGYHLAKNIQCF
few	NA	TRBV10-2	TRBJ2-4	TGCGCCAGCAGTGAAGCGCAGATTCAGTACTTC	CASSEAQIQYF
once	NA	TRBV5-1	TRBJ2-3	TGCGCCAGCAGCCGGGCCCCAGATACGCAGTGTTTT	CASSRAPDTQCF
NA	NA	TRBV10-3	TRBJ2-5	TGTGCCATCATGGACGGGGGCCAAAAGACCCAGTGCTTC	CAIMDGGQKTQCF
NA	NA	TRBV6-6	TRBJ1-5	TGTGCCAGCAGACTGTCGGGGGACGCTCAGCCCCAGCATTTT	CASRLSGDAQPQHF
NA	NA	TRBV6-6	TRBJ1-5	TGTGCCAGCAATTCTCAGGCGAGAGCTCAGCCCCAACATTTT	CASNSQARAQPQHF
once	NA	TRBV29-1	TRBJ1-1	TGCAGCGTTGATCCGGGGCTGAGGCGTGGAGCTTTCTTT	CSVDPGLRRGAFF
NA	NA	TRBV11-2	TRBJ2-1	TGTGCCAGCAGCTTAGAACTGACCAATGAGCAGTTCTTC	CASSLELTNEQFF
few	NA	TRBV11-3	TRBJ2-1	TGTGCCAGCAGCTTAGACGGGTACTACAATGAGCAGTTCTTC	CASSLDGYYNEQFF
NA	NA	TRBV7-3	TRBJ1-1	TGTGCCAGCGGCTTACAAGTGAACACTGAGGCTTTCTTT	CASGLQVNTEAFF
few	NA	TRBV6-5	TRBJ2-5	TGTGCCAGCAGTCCCGGACAGCGAAGAGGCAAAGAGACCCAGTACTTC	CASSPGQRRGKETQYF
NA	NA	TRBV7-9	TRBJ1-1	TGTGCCAGCAGCTTTGGAAGGGGAGCGAACACTGAAGCTTTCTTT	CASSFGRGANTEAFF
many	TRBD2	TRBV5-4	TRBJ2-1	TGTGCCAGCAGCTCCCTAGCGGGAGGGAGCTCCTACAATGAGCAGTTCTTC	CASSSLAGGSSYNEQFF
many	NA	TRBV4-1	TRBJ2-7	TGCGCCAGCAGCCAGGGACTTAGTTTCGGTTACGAGCAGTACTTC	CASSQGLSFGYEQYF
few	NA	TRBV5-1	TRBJ2-1	TGCGCCAGCAGCAGGTACAGGGGCGCGGGGAATGAGCAGTTCTTC	CASSRYRGAGNEQFF
NA	NA	TRBV6-2/TRBV6-3	TRBJ2-7	TGTGCCAGCAGTTACGAGGTAACCTACAAGCAGTACTTC	CASSYEVTYKQYF
NA	NA	TRBV29-1	TRBJ2-1	TGCAGCACTCGCGACGTGAGTTCCTACAATGAGCAGCTCTTC	CSTRDVSSYNEQLF
NA	TRBD2	TRBV30	TRBJ2-5	TGTGCCTGGAGTCGAGGCGGGAGCCAAGAGACCCAGTACTTC	CAWSRGGSQETQYF
NA	NA	TRBV29-1	TRBJ1-2	TGCAGCGTTGGACAGACAGAAGAAGGCTACACCTTC	CSVGQTEEGYTF
NA	NA	TRBV12-3/TRBV12-4	TRBJ2-1	TGTGCCAGCAGTTTCGAGGGGGGGCCGAATGAGCAGTTCTTC	CASSFEGGPNEQFF
NA	NA	TRBV5-4	TRBJ1-1	TGTGAGAGCAGCTTGGCAGGAAACACTGAAGCTTTCTTT	CESSLAGNTEAFF
NA	NA	TRBV29-1	TRBJ2-3	TGCAGCGCTGAGGGGTGGGGGACGGCAGATACGCAGTATTTT	CSAEGWGTADTQYF
NA	NA	TRBV7-3	TRBJ1-1	TGTGCCAGCAGCTTACGGGAGAACACTGAAGCTTTCTTT	CASSLRENTEAFF
NA	TRBD1	TRBV24-1	TRBJ2-1	TGTGCCACCAGTCGGACACGGGACAGCCCGTCCAATGAGCAGTTCTTC	CATSRTRDSPSNEQFF
many	NA	TRBV10-3	TRBJ1-1	TGTGCCATCAGACCCTCGAAGGGGTCGAACACTGAAGCTTTCTTT	CAIRPSKGSNTEAFF
NA	TRBD2	TRBV10-3	TRBJ2-3	TGTGCCATCAGTGAGGGTAGCGGGGGTACAGATACGCAGTATTTT	CAISEGSGGTDTQYF
NA	TRBD1	TRBV7-9	TRBJ1-5	TGTGTCAGCAGCTCGGTACAGGGGGCCCATCAGCCCCAGCATTTT	CVSSSVQGAHQPQHF
NA	NA	TRBV20-1	TRBJ2-3	TGCAGTGCTAGTACTGCGGCAGATAAGCAGTATTTT	CSASTAADKQYF
once	NA	TRBV7-2	TRBJ2-1	TGTGCCAGCAGCTTGGGGAGTCTTAATGAGCAGTTCTTC	CASSLGSLNEQFF
NA	TRBD1	TRBV11-2	TRBJ1-4	TGTGCCAGCAGCTTAGTTCCGGGACAGGGGAGTGAAAAACTGTTTTTT	CASSLVPGQGSEKLFF
NA	NA	TRBV18	TRBJ1-1	TGTGCCAGCTCACCAGGTTTCGCTGAAGCTTTCTTT	CASSPGFAEAFF
few	TRBD1	TRBV28	TRBJ1-2	TGTGCCAGCACTGCAGGGGGCAATGGCTATGGCTACACCTTC	CASTAGGNGYGYTF
NA	NA	TRBV6-1	TRBJ2-6	TGTGCCAGCAGACTACAGTCTGGGGCCAACGTCCTGACTTTC	CASRLQSGANVLTF
many	NA	TRBV7-9	TRBJ2-3	TGTGCCAGCAGGACCACCTCCGGTCTTAATCCCACAGATACGCAGTATTTT	CASRTTSGLNPTDTQYF
NA	NA	TRBV20-1	TRBJ1-5	TGCAGTGCTAGATTACAGGTTCAGCCCCAGCATTTT	CSARLQVQPQHF
NA	NA	TRBV20-1	TRBJ2-1	TGCAGTGCCAATAGGGGCCCGCACAATGGGCAGTTCTTC	CSANRGPHNGQFF
NA	TRBD1	TRBV7-8	TRBJ2-7	TGTGCCATCAGCTTAGAGGGGGCAGTTACCTCCTACGAGCAGTACTTC	CAISLEGAVTSYEQYF
NA	TRBD2	TRBV4-2	TRBJ2-1	TGTGCCAGCAGCCAACTTACTAGCGGGATATACAATGAACAGTTCTTC	CASSQLTSGIYNEQFF
few	TRBD2	TRBV7-9	TRBJ2-3	TGTGCCAGCAGCCTCAGACCGGGAGGGCCATTGGGAGATACGCAGTATTTT	CASSLRPGGPLGDTQYF
NA	NA	TRBV19	TRBJ2-4	TGTGCCAGTAGTACCCCAGTCAAGGGGGACATTCAGTACTTC	CASSTPVKGDIQYF
many	NA	TRBV2	TRBJ2-7	TGTGCCAGCAGTGAATTGTCCTACGAGCAGTACTTC	CASSELSYEQYF
few	TRBD2	TRBV5-1	TRBJ2-3	TGCGCCAGCAGGGGACGGACTAGCGGGTTCCCTGGTGTGACAGATACGCAGTATTTT	CASRGRTSGFPGVTDTQYF
once	TRBD1	TRBV29-1	TRBJ2-7	TGCAGCATTGTTCCCCAGGGGGCTTACGAGCAGTACTTC	CSIVPQGAYEQYF
NA	TRBD1	TRBV12-3/TRBV12-4	TRBJ2-7	TGTGCCAGCAGAGGGACAGGGAATTCCTATGACCAGTACTTC	CASRGTGNSYDQYF
few	NA	TRBV5-1	TRBJ1-5	TGCGCCAGCAGCTTGTTTCCCGGGGGCAATCAGCCCAAGCATTTT	CASSLFPGGNQPKHF
NA	TRBD1	TRBV20-1	TRBJ1-1	TGCAGTGCTAGAGATGGGCGACAGGGAGGTCGGACTGAAGCTTTCTTT	CSARDGRQGGRTEAFF
NA	NA	TRBV5-1	TRBJ1-1	TGCGCCAGCAGCTTGGAGTTTGTGAACACTGAAGCTTTCTTT	CASSLEFVNTEAFF
many	TRBD1	TRBV12-3/TRBV12-4	TRBJ2-1	TGTGCCAGCACTTTACTGGACAGGGGCTACAATGAGCAGTTCTTC	CASTLLDRGYNEQFF
many	NA	TRBV5-5	TRBJ1-4	TGTGCCAGCAGCTCGAGGGGGGCAACTAATGAAAAACTGTTTTTT	CASSSRGATNEKLFF
NA	NA	TRBV28	TRBJ1-2	TGTGCCAGCAGGCTGGACGGAAACTATGGCTACACCTTC	CASRLDGNYGYTF
NA	TRBD2	TRBV6-1	TRBJ2-1	TGTGCCAGCAGCTGGACTAGCGGAATCATTGAGCAGTTCTTC	CASSWTSGIIEQFF
many	TRBD2	TRBV5-4	TRBJ2-2	TGTGCCAGCAGCCCCGCGGGGGGCAGGGCCGGGGAGCTGTTTTTT	CASSPAGGRAGELFF
few	NA	TRBV28	TRBJ1-2	TGTGCCAGCAGCCCCAACACGGGGTATGGCTACACCTTC	CASSPNTGYGYTF
NA	NA	TRBV6-1	TRBJ2-7	TGTGCCAGCAGTGAACGACTAGAGAAGGCCTACGAGCAGTACTTC	CASSERLEKAYEQYF
few	NA	TRBV12-3/TRBV12-4	TRBJ1-2	TGCGCCTGCAGTCCCGGTAGCGCTGGCTACACCTTC	CACSPGSAGYTF
NA	NA	TRBV6-6	TRBJ1-1	TGTGCCAGCAGCGGGGCAGGTCGGGACACTGAAACTTTCTTT	CASSGAGRDTETFF